This T cell receptor beta chain was observed in a study of T cell responses to AZD1222 COVID-19 vaccine. Study observations and caveats: Nearly half of unique spike-specific TCRs reportedly avoided B.1.351 and B.1.1.7 mutated regions.

The table came from immunoSEQ multiplex PCR; TCRdb's copy has only in-frame clones and leaves some out. The table shows 17,000 or so clones, with nearly 90% occurring only once. Germline V lookup: CDR1 SEHNR, CDR2 FQNEAQ (reference sequence). Unmatched junction bases numbered 11, after V lost 5 bases and J lost 8 bases. The CDR3 has 14 amino acids. Of note for this clone: Its specificity is not known.

Sequences were derived from peripheral blood, sampled 28 days after the second AZD1222 dose. This chain connects TRBV7-9 to TRBJ2-7; 8 nucleotides line up with TRBD1. The sequence came from an adult who received the AZD1222 COVID-19 vaccine. CDR3 in amino acids: CASSPGTGPTKQYV. The CDR3 DNA reads as TGTGCCAGCAGCCCTGGGACAGGTCCCACCAAGCAGTACGTC.